These 7 T cell receptor beta chains came from one sample sequenced in a study of shared clonotypes between healthy human individuals. Generated by immunoSEQ multiplex PCR, the TCRdb table keeps only in-frame clones and is missing some. The sample records some 2.3 million clones, 93% being singletons. The sample taken for sequencing was naive CD4+ T cells from PBMCs. Indicated subset: CD45RA+ positively selected. These receptor sequences come from a man between 18 and 29 years old in good health. Some clones in this sample may be carry-over from other donors' samples.

V and J are TRBV7-8 and TRBJ2-7, with a possible D match to TRBD1 (5 bases). Germline values: CDR1 SGHVS, CDR2 FQNEAQ. This CDR3 contains 15 residues. Trimming left V 5 bases short and J 6 bases short, with 20 bases between. The CDR3 DNA is TGTGCCAGCAGCACCCAGAGCAGGGTGGGGTTCGAGCAGTACTTC. Translating it yields CASSTQSRVGFEQYF.

The chain has TRBV29-1 and TRBJ2-7; TRBD1 is a possible D gene (5 bases). The CDR3 length is 13 residues. V was shortened by 4 bases and J by 4 bases, with 14 bases between the two germline ends. The germline V gene has CDR1 SQVTM and CDR2 ANQGSEA. The CDR3 region has the DNA TGCAGCGTTGTGGCCAGGGTCGGTTACGAGCAGTACTTC. The encoded protein is CSVVARVGYEQYF.

Regarding this clone: The same CDR3 also results from other DNA sequences found in this sample. V and J are TRBV18 and TRBJ2-7; possible D gene TRBD1, 5 bases. CDR3 size: 12 residues. Germline CDR1 is KGHSH and CDR2 is LQKENI. The V gene lost 2 bases and the J gene lost 4 bases, with 6 bases spanning the gap. CDR3 protein: CASSPDSYEQYF. CDR3 in DNA: TGTGCCAGCTCACCAGACAGTTACGAGCAGTACTTC.

As concerns this clone: The sample contains more than one DNA sequence encoding this CDR3. This chain uses TRBV20-1 with TRBJ2-5; D not certain. V was clipped by 1 base and J by 4 bases, with 4 bases between them. This CDR3 is 11 amino acids long. Germline loops: CDR1 DFQATT, CDR2 SNEGSKA (reference sequence). The CDR3: CSARARETQYF. For the CDR3, the DNA is TGCAGTGCTAGAGCCCGAGAGACCCAGTACTTC.

The rearrangement joins TRBV6-5 to TRBJ2-4, with a weak D call TRBD2 (5 bases). The CDR3 length is 16 residues. With 4 bases removed from V and 0 bases from J, the gap between germline ends came to 13 bases. The germline V gene encodes CDR1 MNHEY and CDR2 SVGAGI. This CDR3 is CASSSDTRTAKNIQYF. CDR3 bases: TGTGCCAGCAGTTCCGATACTAGAACAGCCAAAAACATTCAGTACTTC.

This clone was seen a single time. The chain joins TRBV19 to TRBJ2-4; D gene unclear. Looked up from germline, CDR1 is LNHDA and CDR2 is SQIVND (reference sequence). Between the trimmed V and J ends, which lost 7 bases and 1 base, there was a span of 11 bases. This CDR3 region has 14 residues. DNA of the CDR3: TGTGCCAGTAACGCCCGGGCTGCCAAAAACATTCAGTACTTC. Translation gives CASNARAAKNIQYF.

The genes are TRBV5-1 and TRBJ2-3; D tentatively reads TRBD1 or TRBD2 (5 bases each). Germline lookup yields CDR1 SGHRS and CDR2 YFSETQ. Between the trimmed V and J ends, which lost 7 bases and 2 bases, there was a span of 17 bases. This CDR3 region has 15 residues. The CDR3, as DNA: TGCGCCAGCTCATCGATGGGGGTTGACACAGATACGCAGTATTTT. Encoded protein: CASSSMGVDTDTQYF. Complete variable domain (other parts from reference TRBV5-1 and TRBJ2-3): KAGVTQTPRYLIKTRGQQVTLSCSPISGHRSVSWYQQTPGQGLQFLFEYFSETQRNKGNFPGRFSGRQFSNSRSEMNVSTLELGDSALYLCASSSMGVDTDTQYFGPGTRLTVL.